What follows is one T cell receptor (beta chain) and its context. This entry belongs to a study of T-cell reconstitution after alpha-beta-depleted transplantation in children. Unique molecular identifiers were incorporated into the prepared TCRbeta library. TCRdb ran MiXCR on the PCR reads and lists one entry per CDR3 protein. This table has about 610,000 distinct CDR3 sequences, more than 9% appearing once. The sequencing here drew on PBMCs from the stem cell graft donor, taken from the stem cell graft. The sequence was obtained from a human donor who donated a stem cell graft to a child with acute myeloid leukemia.

The DNA of the CDR3 is TGTGCTTGTCGGGAGAGGGGCACAGATACGCAGTATTTT. As protein: CACRERGTDTQYF. The rearrangement joins TRBV10-3 to TRBJ2-3; D possibly corresponds to TRBD2 (6 bases). Germline CDR1 ENHRY, CDR2 SYGVKD. The CDR3 consists of 13 residues.